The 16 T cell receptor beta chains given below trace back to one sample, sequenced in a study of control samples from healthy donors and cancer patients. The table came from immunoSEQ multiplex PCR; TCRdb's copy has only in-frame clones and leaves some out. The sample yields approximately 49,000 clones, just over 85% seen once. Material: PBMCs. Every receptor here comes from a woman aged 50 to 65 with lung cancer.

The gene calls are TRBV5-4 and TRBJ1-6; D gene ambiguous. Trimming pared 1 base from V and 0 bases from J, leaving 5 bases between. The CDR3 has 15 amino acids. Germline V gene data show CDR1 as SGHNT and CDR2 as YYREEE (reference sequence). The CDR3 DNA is TGTGCCAGCAGCTTGTCCGTCTCCTATAATTCACCCCTCCACTTT. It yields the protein CASSLSVSYNSPLHF.

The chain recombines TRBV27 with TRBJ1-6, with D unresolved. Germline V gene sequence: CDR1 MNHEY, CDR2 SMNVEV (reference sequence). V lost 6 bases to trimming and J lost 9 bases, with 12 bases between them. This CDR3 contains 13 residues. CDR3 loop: CASRNGFGSPLHF. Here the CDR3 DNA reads TGTGCCAGCAGAAACGGGTTTGGTTCACCCCTCCACTTT.

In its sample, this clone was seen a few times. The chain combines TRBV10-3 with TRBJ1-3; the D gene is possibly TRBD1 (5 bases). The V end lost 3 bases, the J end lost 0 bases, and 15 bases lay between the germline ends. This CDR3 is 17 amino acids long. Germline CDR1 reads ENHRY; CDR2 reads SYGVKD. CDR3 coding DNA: TGTGCCATCAGTGACCTCTCGGGACGGATCTCTGGAAACACCATATATTTT. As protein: CAISDLSGRISGNTIYF.

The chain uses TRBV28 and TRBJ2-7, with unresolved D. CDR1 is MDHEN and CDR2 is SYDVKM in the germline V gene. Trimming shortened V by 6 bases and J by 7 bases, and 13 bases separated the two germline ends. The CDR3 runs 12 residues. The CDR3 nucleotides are TGTGCCAGCAGGCTCAGCGTCGAGGAGCAGTACTTC. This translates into CASRLSVEEQYF.

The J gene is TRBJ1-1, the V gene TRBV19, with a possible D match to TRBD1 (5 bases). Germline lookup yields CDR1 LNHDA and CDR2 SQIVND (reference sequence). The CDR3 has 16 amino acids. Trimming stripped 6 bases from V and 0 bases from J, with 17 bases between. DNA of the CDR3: TGTGCCAGTAGCCTCGAGGCGGGGCGAATGAACACTGAAGCTTTCTTT. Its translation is CASSLEAGRMNTEAFF.

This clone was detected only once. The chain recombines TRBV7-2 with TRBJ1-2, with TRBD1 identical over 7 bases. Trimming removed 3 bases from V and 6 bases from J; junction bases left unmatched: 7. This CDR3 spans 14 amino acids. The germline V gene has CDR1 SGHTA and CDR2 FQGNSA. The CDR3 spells CASSFPGQLNGYTF. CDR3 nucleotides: TGTGCCAGCAGCTTTCCGGGACAGCTTAATGGCTACACCTTC.

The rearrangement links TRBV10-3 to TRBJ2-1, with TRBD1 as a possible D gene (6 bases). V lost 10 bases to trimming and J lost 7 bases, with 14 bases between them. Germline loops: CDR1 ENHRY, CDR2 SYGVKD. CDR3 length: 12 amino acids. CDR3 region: CATGVTGNEQFF. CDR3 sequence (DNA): TGTGCCACCGGAGTTACAGGGAATGAGCAGTTCTTC.

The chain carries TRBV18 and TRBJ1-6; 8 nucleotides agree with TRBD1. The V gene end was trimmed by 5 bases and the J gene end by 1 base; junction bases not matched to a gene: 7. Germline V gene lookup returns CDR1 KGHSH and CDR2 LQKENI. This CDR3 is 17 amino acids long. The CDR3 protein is CASSISDRESYNSPLHF. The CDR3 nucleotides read TGTGCCAGCTCAATTTCGGACAGGGAGTCCTATAATTCACCCCTCCACTTT.

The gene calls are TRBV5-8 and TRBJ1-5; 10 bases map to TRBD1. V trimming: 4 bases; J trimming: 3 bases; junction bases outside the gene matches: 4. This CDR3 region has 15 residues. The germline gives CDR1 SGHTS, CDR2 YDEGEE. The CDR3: CASSLGTGDNQPQHF. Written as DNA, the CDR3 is TGTGCCAGCAGCCTCGGGACAGGGGACAATCAGCCCCAGCATTTT.

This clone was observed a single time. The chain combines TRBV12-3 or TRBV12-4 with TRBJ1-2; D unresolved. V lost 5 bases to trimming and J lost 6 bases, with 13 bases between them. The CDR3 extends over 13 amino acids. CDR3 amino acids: CASSPEFTHGYTF. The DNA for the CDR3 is TGTGCCAGCAGTCCGGAGTTTACCCATGGCTACACCTTC.

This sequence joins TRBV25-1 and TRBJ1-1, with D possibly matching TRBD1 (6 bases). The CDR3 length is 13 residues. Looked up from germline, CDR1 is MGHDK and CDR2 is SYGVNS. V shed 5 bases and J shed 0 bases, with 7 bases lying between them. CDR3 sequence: CASSHRVNTEAFF. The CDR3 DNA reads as TGTGCCAGCAGTCACAGGGTGAACACTGAAGCTTTCTTT.

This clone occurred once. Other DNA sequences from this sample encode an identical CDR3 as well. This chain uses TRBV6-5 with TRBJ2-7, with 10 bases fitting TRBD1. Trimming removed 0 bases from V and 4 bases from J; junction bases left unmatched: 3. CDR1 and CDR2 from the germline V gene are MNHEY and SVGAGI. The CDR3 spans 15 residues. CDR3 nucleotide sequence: TGTGCCAGCAGTTACTCCGGACAGGGGGGTTACGAGCAGTACTTC. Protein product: CASSYSGQGGYEQYF.

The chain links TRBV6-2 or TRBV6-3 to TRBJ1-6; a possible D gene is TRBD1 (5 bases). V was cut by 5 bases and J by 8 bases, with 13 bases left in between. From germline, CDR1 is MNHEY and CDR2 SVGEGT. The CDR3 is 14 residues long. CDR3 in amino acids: CASSRGDGDSPLHF. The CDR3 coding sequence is TGTGCCAGCAGTCGCGGGGACGGGGATTCACCCCTCCACTTT.

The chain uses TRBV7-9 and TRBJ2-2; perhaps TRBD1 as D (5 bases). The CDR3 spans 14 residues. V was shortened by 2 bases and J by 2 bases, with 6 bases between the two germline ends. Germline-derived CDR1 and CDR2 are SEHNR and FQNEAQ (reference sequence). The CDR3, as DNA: TGTGCCAGCAGCTTACAGGGAAACACCGGGGAGCTGTTTTTT. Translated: CASSLQGNTGELFF. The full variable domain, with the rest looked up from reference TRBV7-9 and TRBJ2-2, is DTGVSQNPRHKITKRGQNVTFRCDPISEHNRLYWYRQTLGQGPEFLTYFQNEAQLEKSRLLSDRFSAERPKGSFSTLEIQRTEQGDSAMYLCASSLQGNTGELFFGEGSRLTVL.

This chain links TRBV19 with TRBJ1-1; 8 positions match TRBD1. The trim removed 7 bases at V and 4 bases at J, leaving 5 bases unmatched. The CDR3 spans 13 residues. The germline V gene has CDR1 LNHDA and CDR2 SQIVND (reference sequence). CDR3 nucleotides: TGTGCCAGTACCGGTACAGGGGGCACTGAAGCTTTCTTT. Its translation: CASTGTGGTEAFF.

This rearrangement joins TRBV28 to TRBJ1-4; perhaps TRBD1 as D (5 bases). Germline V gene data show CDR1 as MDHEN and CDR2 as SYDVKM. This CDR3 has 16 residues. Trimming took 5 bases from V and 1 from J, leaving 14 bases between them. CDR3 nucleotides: TGTGCCAGCAGTACACCTCGGGGGGGAACTAATGAAAAACTGTTTTTT. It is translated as CASSTPRGGTNEKLFF.